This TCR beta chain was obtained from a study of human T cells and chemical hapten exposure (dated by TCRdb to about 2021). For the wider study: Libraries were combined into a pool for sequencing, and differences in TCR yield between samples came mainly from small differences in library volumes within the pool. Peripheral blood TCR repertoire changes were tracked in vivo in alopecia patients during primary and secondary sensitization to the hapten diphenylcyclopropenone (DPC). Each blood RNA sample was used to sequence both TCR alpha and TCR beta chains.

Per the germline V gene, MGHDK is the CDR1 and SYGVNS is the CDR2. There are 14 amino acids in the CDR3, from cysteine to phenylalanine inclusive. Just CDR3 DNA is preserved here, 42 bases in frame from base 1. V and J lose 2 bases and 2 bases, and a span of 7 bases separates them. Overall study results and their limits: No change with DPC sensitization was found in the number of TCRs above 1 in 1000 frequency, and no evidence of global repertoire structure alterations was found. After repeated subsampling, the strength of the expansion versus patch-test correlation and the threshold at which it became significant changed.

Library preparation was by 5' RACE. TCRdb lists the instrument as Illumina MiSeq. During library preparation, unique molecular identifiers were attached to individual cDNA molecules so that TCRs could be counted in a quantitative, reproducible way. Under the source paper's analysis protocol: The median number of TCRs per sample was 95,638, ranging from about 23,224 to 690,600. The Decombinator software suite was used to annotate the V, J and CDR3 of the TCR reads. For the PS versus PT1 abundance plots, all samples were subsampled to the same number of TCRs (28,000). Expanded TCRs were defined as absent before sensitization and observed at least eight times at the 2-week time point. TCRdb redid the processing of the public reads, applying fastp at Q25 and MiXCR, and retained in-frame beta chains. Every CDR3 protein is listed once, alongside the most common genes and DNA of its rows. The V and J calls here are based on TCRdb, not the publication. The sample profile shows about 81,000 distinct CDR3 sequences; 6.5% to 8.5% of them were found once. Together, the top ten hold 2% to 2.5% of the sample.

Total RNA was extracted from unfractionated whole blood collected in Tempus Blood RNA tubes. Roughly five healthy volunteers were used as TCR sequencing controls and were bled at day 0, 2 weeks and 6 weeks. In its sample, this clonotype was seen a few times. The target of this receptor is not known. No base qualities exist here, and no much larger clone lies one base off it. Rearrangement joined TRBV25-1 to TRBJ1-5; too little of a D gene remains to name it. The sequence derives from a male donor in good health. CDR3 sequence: CASSEGQGNQPQHF. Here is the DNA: TGTGCCAGCAGTGAAGGGCAGGGCAATCAGCCCCAGCATTTT.